Below are 17 T cell receptor beta chains sequenced from a single sample in a study of blood T cell repertoires in COVID-19. The table came from immunoSEQ multiplex PCR; TCRdb's copy has only in-frame clones and leaves some out. This table has about 130,000 clones, around four fifths appearing once. The sequencing sample was made of peripheral blood. Receptor source: a human donor in a cohort sampled during active COVID-19.

The V gene is TRBV4-2, the J gene TRBJ2-7; D gene ambiguous. In germline, CDR1 is LGHNA, CDR2 YNFKEQ. V gave up 0 bases and J gave up 4 bases, with 10 bases separating them. This CDR3 has 14 amino acids. CDR3: CASSQDGQVYEQYF. CDR3 nucleotides: TGTGCCAGCAGCCAAGATGGGCAGGTATACGAGCAGTACTTC.

Details on this clone: An end of the junction does not agree with germline; a read error may underlie this. Additional DNA sequences in this sample encode the identical CDR3. The CDR3 nucleotides are TGTGCCAGCAGCCCTAGACAGGGGTTGGGCATCTATGGTTACACCTTC. Protein product: CASSPRQGLGIYGYTF. The rearrangement uses TRBV9 and TRBJ1-2, with 8 bases lining up with TRBD1. The CDR3 spans 16 residues. In germline, CDR1 is SGDLS, CDR2 YYNGEE.

Points on this clone: The junction differs from germline at one of its ends, possibly a read error. The chain combines TRBV25-1 with TRBJ2-7, with TRBD1 matching over 8 bases. Germline lookup yields CDR1 MGHDK and CDR2 SYGVNS. This CDR3 is built from 11 residues. CDR3 bases: TGTGCCAGCACCCGCACAGGGGGTTTTCACTTC. Its protein product is CASTRTGGFHF.

The rearrangement links TRBV2 to TRBJ1-5; D possibly corresponds to TRBD1 (6 bases). The CDR3 totals 15 residues. The germline gives CDR1 SNHLY, CDR2 FYNNEI. Trimming pared 1 base from V and 4 bases from J, leaving 11 bases between. Here the CDR3 DNA reads TGTGCCAGCAGTGAAGAGTCAGGGGAGAATCAGCCCCAGCATTTT. Translation gives CASSEESGENQPQHF.

The chain carries TRBV7-2 and TRBJ2-7; D is perhaps TRBD1 (6 bases). The CDR3 has 15 amino acids. Trimming took 4 bases from V and 0 from J, leaving 13 bases between them. Germline CDR1 SGHTA, CDR2 FQGNSA. CDR3 loop: CASSSTGHSSYEQYF. The CDR3 nucleotides are TGTGCCAGCAGCTCGACGGGACACAGCTCCTACGAGCAGTACTTC.

V gene TRBV20-1 combines with J gene TRBJ2-1; D is uncertain. The germline gives CDR1 DFQATT, CDR2 SNEGSKA (reference sequence). This CDR3 contains 11 residues. The germline V and J ends were trimmed by 3 bases and 9 bases, with 9 bases remaining between them. The CDR3 here is CSARQVGEQFF. CDR3 DNA sequence: TGCAGTGCTAGGCAGGTCGGTGAGCAGTTCTTC.

This clone has only one observation. This chain connects TRBV5-6 to TRBJ1-5; 8 nucleotides align to TRBD1. With 4 bases clipped from V and 12 bases from J, the junction kept 21 bases outside the gene matches. The germline V gene has CDR1 SGHDT and CDR2 YYEEEE. This CDR3 contains 17 residues. CDR3 region: CASSISRTGPGYGGQHF. The CDR3 coding sequence is TGTGCCAGCAGCATTTCCCGGACAGGGCCCGGATATGGAGGCCAGCATTTT.

The chain couples TRBV5-6 to TRBJ2-7; D gene unclear. From germline, CDR1 is SGHDT and CDR2 YYEEEE. V lost 5 bases and J 1 base, leaving 10 bases between the germline ends. The CDR3 covers 13 residues. The CDR3 region is CASRKSVSYEQYF. In DNA, the CDR3 is TGTGCCAGCAGAAAGTCAGTGTCCTACGAGCAGTACTTC.

The chain uses TRBV29-1 and TRBJ1-1; no clear D gene. CDR1 SQVTM and CDR2 ANQGSEA come from the germline V gene. This CDR3 spans 14 amino acids. V lost 0 bases and J lost 10, with 18 bases in between. In DNA, the CDR3 is TGCAGCGTTGAAGATTTCGGCCAGGCTGGAGGAGCTTTCTTT. Translation: CSVEDFGQAGGAFF.

The rearrangement links TRBV30 to TRBJ1-2, with unresolved D. This CDR3 comprises 12 residues. The germline gives CDR1 GTSNPN, CDR2 SVGIG (reference sequence). Between the trimmed V and J ends, which lost 5 bases and 7 bases, there was a span of 14 bases. CDR3 sequence (DNA): TGTGCCTGGGCCGGGGTGGGTTCTGGCTACACCTTC. It codes for CAWAGVGSGYTF.

The CDR3 reads CASSQGGGRGDTQYF. CDR3 sequence (DNA): TGTGCCAGCAGCCAAGGAGGTGGTCGAGGAGATACGCAGTATTTT. The chain employs TRBV3-1 (or the pseudogene TRBV3-2) and TRBJ2-3; D is ambiguous. Germline CDR1 is LGHDT and CDR2 is YNNKEL (reference sequence). The CDR3 totals 15 residues. The V end lost 1 base, the J end lost 5 bases, and 13 bases lay between the germline ends.

The V call is TRBV12-3 or TRBV12-4, the J call TRBJ1-5; D not certain. The CDR3 is 12 amino acids. V shed 5 bases and J shed 9 bases, with 11 bases lying between them. The CDR3 DNA sequence: TGTGCCAGCAGTGACGGGTCAAGGCCCCAGCATTTT. Protein: CASSDGSRPQHF.

This clone was picked up a small number of times. The chain joins TRBV7-8 to TRBJ1-1, with a tentative D call TRBD1 (6 bases). The germline CDR1 and CDR2 sequences are SGHVS and FQNEAQ. V dropped 5 bases and J dropped 2 bases, with 15 bases sitting between them. The CDR3 length is 15 residues. The CDR3, as DNA: TGTGCCAGCAGCCTCCGGGACACACTCAACACTGAAGCTTTCTTT. Translating gives CASSLRDTLNTEAFF.

V is TRBV11-2 and J is TRBJ2-7, with TRBD2 as a possible D gene (5 bases). Germline V gives CDR1 SGHAT, CDR2 FQNNGV. The V gene lost 3 bases and the J gene lost 5 bases, with 14 bases spanning the gap. This CDR3 has 14 residues. The CDR3 loop is CASSFSSSADEQYF. The CDR3 DNA reads TGTGCCAGCAGCTTTTCTAGCTCAGCGGACGAGCAGTACTTC.

The chain carries TRBV11-2 and TRBJ2-3, with 12 positions matching TRBD2. CDR3 length: 18 amino acids. Trimming at V came to 0 bases and at J to 3 bases, leaving 7 bases not matched to a gene. The germline V gene has CDR1 SGHAT and CDR2 FQNNGV. For the CDR3, the DNA is TGTGCCAGCAGCTTAGACCCTACACTAGCGGGGGGAACAGATACGCAGTATTTT. Encoded protein: CASSLDPTLAGGTDTQYF. The variable domain in full, completed from reference TRBV11-2 and TRBJ2-3, reads EAGVAQSPRYKIIEKRQSVAFWCNPISGHATLYWYQQILGQGPKLLIQFQNNGVVDDSQLPKDRFSAERLKGVDSTLKIQPAKLEDSAVYLCASSLDPTLAGGTDTQYFGPGTRLTVL.

J is TRBJ2-7 and V is TRBV6-1; TRBD1 matches at 7 bases. V trimming: 2 bases; J trimming: 2 bases; junction bases outside the gene matches: 3. CDR1 is MNHNS, CDR2 SASEGT, per germline. The CDR3 extends over 14 amino acids. The CDR3 DNA reads as TGTGCCAGCAGTGAATTGGGACAGACCTACGAGCAGTACTTC. Translating gives CASSELGQTYEQYF.

The chain couples TRBV10-1 to TRBJ2-1, with D possibly TRBD2 on 5 matching bases. V was cut by 5 bases and J by 4 bases, with 9 bases left in between. Germline V gene lookup returns CDR1 WNHNN and CDR2 SYGVQD (reference sequence). The CDR3 extends over 13 amino acids. The CDR3 loop is CASSPLGYNEQFF. The CDR3 nucleotides read TGCGCCAGCAGTCCACTAGGGTACAATGAGCAGTTCTTC.